Each of the 31 T cell receptor beta chains below was sequenced from the same sample in a study of T-cell reconstitution after alpha-beta-depleted transplantation in children (dated by TCRdb to about 2016). Read against the paper, the sample's treatment or condition label means: allogeneic hematopoietic cell transplantation with graft depleted of TCRalphabeta T cells and CD19 B cells. Libraries were constructed by PCR. The instrument was an Illumina HiSeq 2500. TCR library preparation used molecular barcoding, with unique molecular identifiers applied to normalize quantification of the TCRbeta repertoire. TCRdb reprocessed the public reads (quality trimming at Q25 with fastp, clone calling with MiXCR) and kept in-frame beta chains. Every entry covers one CDR3 protein and lists the most common genes and DNA from its rows. The table for this sample lists 200,000 to 250,000 distinct CDR3 sequences; about a quarter of them were counted only once. Roughly 2.6% of the sample is taken by the ten largest.

The sequences come from PBMCs, collected before TCRalphabeta/CD19-depleted stem cell transplant. The receptor set was obtained from a girl aged 2 to 9 with Fanconi anemia, due to receive a stem cell transplant.

This chain connects TRBV23-1 to TRBJ1-1; TRBD1 might be the D (6 bases). Being an ORF, TRBV23-1 has a function that is uncertain. The ends were cut back, 4 bases at V and 1 base at J, with 13 bases in the middle. The CDR3 spans 15 residues. The CDR3 nucleotides read TGCGCCAGCAGTCTAAGCGACAGGCGGAACACTGAAGCTTTCTTT. It encodes CASSLSDRRNTEAFF.

This clonotype was seen more than once but under ten times. The chain is built from TRBV25-1 and TRBJ2-7; no reliable D call. In germline, CDR1 is MGHDK, CDR2 SYGVNS. Trimming cost V 6 bases and J 4 bases, with 16 bases left between them. The CDR3 is 14 amino acids. CDR3 coding DNA: TGTGCCAGCAGCCTGGACGGATCAAATTACGAGCAGTACTTC. Protein product: CASSLDGSNYEQYF.

This clonotype has at least ten counts. The chain recombines TRBV7-6 with TRBJ1-4; the match to TRBD1 covers 10 bases. Trimming took 1 base from V and 8 from J; bases not matched to a gene: 4. CDR1 is SGHVS, CDR2 FNYEAQ, per germline. The CDR3 totals 15 residues. CDR3 sequence: CASSLVGTGEEKLFF. CDR3 sequence (DNA): TGTGCCAGCAGCTTAGTGGGGACAGGGGAAGAAAAACTGTTTTTT.

This clonotype was recorded at least ten times. The CDR3 sequence: CASSFSSAGDTQYF. CDR3 DNA: TGTGCCAGCAGTTTTTCTAGCGCAGGAGATACGCAGTATTTT. V and J are TRBV12-3 or TRBV12-4 and TRBJ2-3; a weak D match, TRBD2 (6 bases). The germline V and J ends were trimmed by 3 bases and 5 bases, with 12 bases remaining between them. The CDR3 is 14 residues long.

This clonotype was found many times. The chain joins TRBV20-1 to TRBJ2-7; 8 nucleotides match TRBD1. V trimming: 4 bases; J trimming: 2 bases; junction bases outside the gene matches: 4. The germline gives CDR1 DFQATT, CDR2 SNEGSKA (reference sequence). This CDR3 has 13 residues. The CDR3 spells CSAKTGDTYEQYF. In nucleotides, the CDR3 is TGCAGTGCTAAGACAGGGGATACCTACGAGCAGTACTTC.

This clonotype was seen at least ten times. The chain combines TRBV27 with TRBJ1-6, with TRBD1 matching over 10 bases. This CDR3 is 17 amino acids long. With 6 bases clipped from V and 7 bases from J, the junction kept 12 bases outside the gene matches. Germline assignment: CDR1 MNHEY and CDR2 SMNVEV (reference sequence). The CDR3 coding sequence is TGTGCCAGCAGCAGGACAGGGGGGATTCTAGGGAATTCACCCCTCCACTTT. It encodes CASSRTGGILGNSPLHF.

The table lists this clonotype with many counts. The J gene is TRBJ2-3, the V gene TRBV20-1, with TRBD2 matching over 9 bases. V lost 0 bases to trimming and J lost 5 bases; unmatched junction nucleotides: 9. The CDR3 totals 16 residues. The germline gives CDR1 DFQATT, CDR2 SNEGSKA (reference sequence). CDR3 loop: CSARDPASGMLDTQYF. DNA for the CDR3: TGCAGTGCTAGAGATCCCGCTAGCGGGATGCTAGATACGCAGTATTTT.

The chain has TRBV20-1 and TRBJ2-1; D is unresolved. Germline V gives CDR1 DFQATT, CDR2 SNEGSKA (reference sequence). The ends were cut back, 3 bases at V and 4 bases at J, with 16 bases in the middle. This CDR3 is built from 15 residues. The CDR3: CSARLVLVRYNEQFF. The CDR3 DNA follows: TGCAGTGCTAGGCTGGTTCTGGTACGGTACAATGAGCAGTTCTTC.

This clonotype was picked up many times. The CDR3, as DNA: TGTGCCAGCAGTTTCCAAGGGGACGGCTTGAACACCGGGGAGCTGTTTTTT. Residues: CASSFQGDGLNTGELFF. V usage is TRBV12-3 or TRBV12-4 and J usage is TRBJ2-2, with D possibly being TRBD1 or TRBD2 (5 bases each). This CDR3 has 17 residues. Trimming pared 3 bases from V and 1 base from J, leaving 15 bases between.

V gene TRBV18 combines with J gene TRBJ2-5; 9 bases map to TRBD2. V lost 4 bases, J lost 3 bases, and 6 bases stayed unmatched. This CDR3 contains 15 residues. CDR1 and CDR2 (germline): KGHSH, LQKENI. CDR3 sequence: CASSLTSGPEETQYF. The DNA for the CDR3 is TGTGCCAGCTCACTTACTAGCGGGCCGGAAGAGACCCAGTACTTC.

This clonotype was seen many times. This chain links TRBV29-1 with TRBJ1-3; D remains unclear. CDR3 length: 11 residues. The V gene's germline CDR1 is SQVTM and CDR2 ANQGSEA. Trimming took 7 bases from V and 2 from J, leaving 6 bases between them. For the CDR3, the DNA is TGCAGCGGTAGGGCTGGAAACACCATATATTTT. It yields the protein CSGRAGNTIYF.

The V and J genes are TRBV20-1 and TRBJ1-1; D might be TRBD1 (6 bases). The V gene's germline CDR1 is DFQATT and CDR2 SNEGSKA (reference sequence). The V end lost 5 bases, the J end lost 8 bases, and 15 bases lay between the germline ends. This CDR3 has 12 residues. CDR3 amino acids: CSAGSPGQEAFF. The CDR3 DNA is TGCAGTGCTGGTTCTCCGGGACAAGAAGCTTTCTTT.

This chain joins TRBV20-1 and TRBJ2-2; D gene unclear. The V gene's germline CDR1 is DFQATT and CDR2 SNEGSKA (reference sequence). The CDR3 loop spans 14 amino acids. V lost 1 base, J lost 2 bases, and 8 bases lay in between. CDR3 region: CSARAASNTGELFF. The CDR3 DNA follows: TGCAGTGCTAGAGCAGCGAGTAACACCGGGGAGCTGTTTTTT.

The rearrangement uses TRBV5-6 and TRBJ2-5; maybe TRBD2 (5 bases). The CDR3 covers 17 residues. V was pared by 2 bases and J by 0 bases, with 17 bases between. CDR1 is SGHDT and CDR2 is YYEEEE in the germline V gene. CDR3 nucleotide sequence: TGTGCCAGCAGCTTATTGCGAAGCGGTGTCCACCAAGAGACCCAGTACTTC. Translation gives CASSLLRSGVHQETQYF. The full variable domain, with the rest looked up from reference TRBV5-6 and TRBJ2-5, is DAGVTQSPTHLIKTRGQQVTLRCSPKSGHDTVSWYQQALGQGPQFIFQYYEEEERQRGNFPDRFSGHQFPNYSSELNVNALLLGDSALYLCASSLLRSGVHQETQYFGPGTRLLVL.

This clonotype has just a few counts. The CDR3 here is CASSWGGARSYEQYF. The CDR3 nucleotides read TGTGCCAGCAGCTGGGGAGGGGCTCGATCCTACGAGCAGTACTTC. This chain links TRBV7-6 with TRBJ2-7; 7 bases fit TRBD2. The CDR3 consists of 15 residues. Germline trimming cut 4 bases from V and 1 base from J; bases unmatched to any gene: 7. Looked up from germline, CDR1 is SGHVS and CDR2 is FNYEAQ.

This clonotype has ten or more counts. The V gene is TRBV20-1, the J gene TRBJ2-7; 13 nucleotides match TRBD2. Losses at the gene ends were 0 bases for V and 1 base for J; bases not matched to a gene: 6. CDR1 is DFQATT, CDR2 SNEGSKA, per germline (reference sequence). The length of the CDR3 is 17 residues. The CDR3 protein is CSARDLTSGRESYEQYF. The CDR3 DNA follows: TGCAGTGCTAGAGATCTAACTAGCGGGAGGGAATCCTACGAGCAGTACTTC.

The chain couples TRBV20-1 to TRBJ2-1, with TRBD1 matching 8 bases. This CDR3 has 16 residues. V was pared by 4 bases and J by 4 bases, with 12 bases of the junction left unmatched. The germline V gene has CDR1 DFQATT and CDR2 SNEGSKA (reference sequence). CDR3 nucleotides: TGCAGTGCTACCGCCCCAGCCCAGGGGGCGTACAATGAGCAGTTCTTC. Its protein product is CSATAPAQGAYNEQFF.

This clonotype has a count of ten or more. V is TRBV20-1 and J is TRBJ2-1, with D maybe TRBD1 (5 bases). Trimming pared 3 bases from V and 2 bases from J, leaving 14 bases between. The CDR3 is 15 residues long. CDR1 and CDR2 from the germline V gene are DFQATT and SNEGSKA (reference sequence). The CDR3 is CSASVAGPPYNEQFF. The CDR3 DNA is TGCAGTGCTAGTGTCGCAGGGCCCCCCTACAATGAGCAGTTCTTC.

At least ten counts were recorded for this clonotype. V gene TRBV18 combines with J gene TRBJ2-1; a possible D gene is TRBD1 (6 bases). Germline V lookup: CDR1 KGHSH, CDR2 LQKENI. The CDR3 runs 12 residues. The V end was cut by 2 bases, the J end by 8 bases, with 7 bases between. The CDR3 bases are TGTGCCAGCTCACCAGGGGGCGATGAGCAGTTCTTC. Residues: CASSPGGDEQFF.

The chain recombines TRBV6-1 with TRBJ2-1; TRBD1 might be the D (5 bases). The CDR3 has 16 amino acids. V lost 4 bases and J 3 bases, leaving 16 bases between the germline ends. The germline V gene has CDR1 MNHNS and CDR2 SASEGT. The CDR3 DNA reads TGTGCCAGCAGTGGCGACCAGGGTGAGAACTACAATGAGCAGTTCTTC. Protein: CASSGDQGENYNEQFF.

This clonotype has more than one count but fewer than ten. The chain has TRBV20-1 and TRBJ2-3; 7 positions agree with TRBD1. Germline loops: CDR1 DFQATT, CDR2 SNEGSKA (reference sequence). The CDR3 length is 16 residues. V lost 5 bases, J lost 2 bases, and 13 bases stayed unmatched. CDR3 nucleotide sequence: TGCAGTGCTTACGACAGGGTGGCATCTTACACAGATACGCAGTATTTT. Its translation is CSAYDRVASYTDTQYF.

V gene TRBV6-5 combines with J gene TRBJ1-6; 10 nucleotides line up with TRBD1. This CDR3 is 17 amino acids long. V was pared by 0 bases and J by 9 bases, with 8 bases of the junction left unmatched. Germline V gene data show CDR1 as MNHEY and CDR2 as SVGAGI. The CDR3 region is CASSYSNLGDRGSPLHF. DNA for the CDR3: TGTGCCAGCAGTTACTCGAATCTCGGGGACAGGGGTTCACCCCTCCACTTT.

This clonotype occurred a few times. The chain has TRBV5-6 and TRBJ2-1, with D perhaps matching TRBD2 (5 bases). This CDR3 is 17 amino acids long. Germline values: CDR1 SGHDT, CDR2 YYEEEE. V shed 1 base and J shed 0 bases, with 14 bases lying between them. The CDR3 is CASSLLLAGSSYNEQFF. The CDR3 bases are TGTGCCAGCAGCTTGCTTTTGGCGGGTAGCTCCTACAATGAGCAGTTCTTC.

Ten or more counts support this clonotype. This chain uses TRBV5-1 with TRBJ2-7; 7 bases are shared with TRBD1. The CDR3 is 14 amino acids. Germline V lookup: CDR1 SGHRS, CDR2 YFSETQ. V shed 4 bases and J 2 bases; nucleotides not matched to a gene: 6. The CDR3 loop reads CASSPGTVTYEQYF. CDR3 in DNA: TGCGCCAGCAGCCCCGGGACAGTCACCTACGAGCAGTACTTC.

The table lists this clonotype with many counts. The chain recombines TRBV5-1 with TRBJ2-7, with 9 nucleotides matching TRBD2. With 3 bases clipped from V and 7 bases from J, the junction kept 17 bases outside the gene matches. The germline V gene has CDR1 SGHRS and CDR2 YFSETQ. This CDR3 contains 17 residues. The CDR3 nucleotides are TGCGCCAGCAGCTACCGGACTAGCGAGGGGAGGTTATTTGAGCAGTACTTC. This translates into CASSYRTSEGRLFEQYF.

This clonotype occurred many times. This rearrangement joins TRBV20-1 to TRBJ2-2; 8 nucleotides agree with TRBD2. Germline V CDR1 and CDR2: DFQATT, SNEGSKA (reference sequence). Trimming removed 3 bases from V and 3 bases from J; junction bases left unmatched: 3. The CDR3 totals 14 residues. The CDR3 coding sequence is TGCAGTGCTAGCCTAGCGGGCGACACCGGGGAGCTGTTTTTT. Its translation is CSASLAGDTGELFF.

The V and J genes are TRBV29-1 and TRBJ2-1; 12 bases map to TRBD2. There are 14 residues in the CDR3. With V trimmed by 7 bases and J by 6 bases, 7 bases remained unmatched. The germline gives CDR1 SQVTM, CDR2 ANQGSEA. CDR3 sequence: CSARTSGTPNEQFF. CDR3 sequence (DNA): TGCAGCGCCCGGACTAGCGGGACCCCCAATGAGCAGTTCTTC.

This clonotype was counted ten times or more. The rearrangement uses TRBV12-3 or TRBV12-4 and TRBJ2-7; the match to TRBD1 covers 7 bases. V dropped 3 bases and J dropped 2; count of bases not matched to a gene: 10. The CDR3 loop spans 16 amino acids. This chain's CDR3 is CASSFRGETGTYEQYF. The CDR3 DNA is TGTGCCAGCAGTTTCAGAGGGGAGACAGGGACCTACGAGCAGTACTTC.

This clonotype was recorded at least ten times. The rearrangement joins TRBV29-1 to TRBJ2-3, with 8 bases lining up with TRBD1. The ends lost 4 bases at V and 3 bases at J; junction bases unmatched: 15. CDR1 is SQVTM, CDR2 ANQGSEA, per germline. This CDR3 comprises 17 residues. The CDR3 DNA follows: TGCAGCGTTGGAGCCGGGCAGGGGGCGCTGGGTACAGATACGCAGTATTTT. As protein: CSVGAGQGALGTDTQYF.

This clonotype has a handful of counts. The chain joins TRBV7-3 to TRBJ2-7; TRBD2 matches 12 bases. Germline V gene lookup returns CDR1 SGHTA and CDR2 FQGTGA. V gave up 2 bases and J gave up 5 bases; unmatched junction bases: 4. The CDR3 is 15 residues long. The DNA for the CDR3 is TGTGCCAGCAGCTTAGAACTAGCGGGAGGCCACGAGCAGTACTTC. The encoded protein is CASSLELAGGHEQYF.

The rearrangement links TRBV19 to TRBJ2-2, with 7 bases lining up with TRBD1. Germline-derived CDR1 and CDR2 are LNHDA and SQIVND (reference sequence). Trimming removed 10 bases from V and 0 bases from J; junction bases left unmatched: 14. This CDR3 has 17 amino acids. CDR3 sequence (DNA): TGTGCCACCCAAACTCTGTGGGACAGCGCGAACACCGGGGAGCTGTTTTTT. It codes for CATQTLWDSANTGELFF. Full variable domain (rest looked up from reference TRBV19 and TRBJ2-2): DGGITQSPKYLFRKEGQNVTLSCEQNLNHDAMYWYRQDPGQGLRLIYYSQIVNDFQKGDIAEGYSVSREKKESFPLTVTSAQKNPTAFYLCATQTLWDSANTGELFFGEGSRLTVL.